This paragraph covers one T cell receptor (beta chain) sequence. Between the trimmed V and J ends, which lost 11 bases and 3 bases, there was a span of 14 bases. Germline V gene lookup returns CDR1 ENHRY and CDR2 SYGVKD. The CDR3 has 13 residues. The data derive from a study of T cells in Graves' hyperthyroidism and ophthalmopathy. The source material, RNA transcripts, was used to amplify TCR beta CDR3 regions. HTBI primers were employed in a first-round RT-PCR of the TCR CDR3. Using its own MiXCR run on the multiplex PCR reads, TCRdb lists one record per CDR3 protein. The sample holds hundreds of thousands of distinct CDR3 sequences; around 13% are singletons and the top ten take 5.5% to 7.5%.

Input material: blood. The rearrangement links TRBV10-3 to TRBJ1-5, with a possible D match to TRBD1 (6 bases). The receptor's source is a woman in her thirties with Graves' hyperthyroidism that later progressed to Graves' ophthalmopathy. The CDR3 DNA is TGTGCCGCCTACAGGGCCGACAATCAGCCCCAGCATTTT. It yields the protein CAAYRADNQPQHF.